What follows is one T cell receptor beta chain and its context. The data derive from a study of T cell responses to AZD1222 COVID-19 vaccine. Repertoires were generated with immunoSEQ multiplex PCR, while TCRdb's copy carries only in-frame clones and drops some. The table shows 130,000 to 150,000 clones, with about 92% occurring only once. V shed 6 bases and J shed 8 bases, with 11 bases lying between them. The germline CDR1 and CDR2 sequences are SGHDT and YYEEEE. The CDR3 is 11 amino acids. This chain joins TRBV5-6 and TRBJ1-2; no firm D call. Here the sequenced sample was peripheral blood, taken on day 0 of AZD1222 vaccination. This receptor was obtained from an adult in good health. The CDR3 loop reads CASIGEEGYTF. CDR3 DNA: TGTGCCAGCATAGGTGAGGAGGGCTACACCTTC.